The source of this T cell receptor (beta chain) is a study of shared clonotypes between healthy human individuals. Between the trimmed V and J ends, which lost 0 bases and 5 bases, there was a span of 10 bases. CDR3 length: 15 amino acids. CDR1 and CDR2 (germline): MNHEY, SVGAGI. Sequencing was performed with immunoSEQ multiplex PCR; in TCRdb, only in-frame clones are kept and a portion is missing. The sample has some 2.4 million clones; 93% are singletons. The sample taken for sequencing was naive CD4+ T cells from PBMCs. Subset denoted: CD45RA+ positively selected. This receptor was obtained from a man between 18 and 29 years old in good health. Some clones in this sample may be carry-over from other donors' samples. This chain links TRBV6-5 with TRBJ2-2; tentative D call: TRBD1 (6 bases). As DNA, the CDR3 is TGTGCCAGCAGTTACTCGGGGGCGATGACCGGGGAGCTGTTTTTT. Its protein is CASSYSGAMTGELFF.